The rows below give T cell receptor beta chains drawn from one sample of a study of naive and memory T cell subsets. MiXCR, applied by TCRdb to the UMI-ligation and nested PCR reads, yields one record per CDR3 protein. The sample gives around 90,000 distinct CDR3 sequences, 6% to 7.5% of which show up once; roughly 1.6% is in the top ten. The sequencing sample was made of central memory CD4+ T cells from blood. The origin of the receptors is a human donor in good health. Each CDR3 is given with its conserved first and last residue. Each record gives: V gene, clone size, D gene, J gene, CDR3 protein, CDR3 DNA. D genes are given only for firm matches. Not every row has a clone size; where given, it reads once, few, many or a size class.

>TRBV27|few|NA|TRBJ1-6
CASTQYAGNSPLHF
TGTGCCAGCACCCAATACGCCGGCAATTCACCCCTCCACTTT
>TRBV7-2|many|NA|TRBJ1-5
CASSKTSNQPQHF
TGTGCCAGCAGCAAAACTAGCAATCAGCCCCAGCATTTT
>TRBV5-6|NA|NA|TRBJ2-7
CASSPKVFRDRTYEQYF
TGTGCCAGCAGCCCTAAAGTGTTCAGGGATAGGACCTACGAGCAGTACTTC
>TRBV19|many|TRBD1|TRBJ1-6
CASRLTGTGKNSPLHF
TGTGCCAGTCGACTGACCGGGACAGGGAAGAATTCACCCCTCCACTTT
>TRBV29-1|many|TRBD1|TRBJ2-1
CSVARTGTNEQFF
TGCAGCGTAGCTCGGACAGGGACCAATGAGCAGTTCTTC
>TRBV27|few|TRBD1|TRBJ1-1
CASRSPSTGKSEAFF
TGTGCCAGCAGATCTCCCTCGACAGGGAAGAGTGAAGCTTTCTTT
>TRBV18|many|NA|TRBJ1-6
CASSPESTVNSPLHF
TGTGCCAGCTCACCAGAATCCACAGTAAATTCACCCCTCCACTTT
>TRBV10-3|NA|NA|TRBJ2-5
CATKNLETQYF
TGTGCCACAAAGAACTTAGAGACCCAGTACTTC
>TRBV20-1|many|NA|TRBJ2-7
CSARSTGNIYAQYF
TGCAGTGCTAGGTCTACAGGGAACATCTACGCGCAGTACTTC
>TRBV18|few|NA|TRBJ1-1
CASHRGENTEAFF
TGTGCCAGCCACCGGGGGGAGAACACTGAAGCTTTCTTT
>TRBV27|many|NA|TRBJ1-2
CASSRRLKDKNYGYTF
TGTGCCAGCAGCCGCCGACTTAAGGACAAGAACTATGGCTACACCTTC
>TRBV2|many|TRBD1|TRBJ1-4
CASADRGRGEKLFF
TGTGCCAGCGCGGACAGGGGGCGAGGAGAAAAACTGTTTTTT
>TRBV20-1|NA|NA|TRBJ2-3
CSAEVGGRTDTQYF
TGCAGTGCGGAGGTCGGGGGGCGCACAGATACGCAGTATTTT
>TRBV18|many|NA|TRBJ2-3
CASSPGRDTQYF
TGTGCCAGCTCCCCGGGGCGAGATACGCAGTATTTT
>TRBV7-9|few|NA|TRBJ2-3
CASSLELGLDTDTQYF
TGTGCCAGCAGCTTAGAATTAGGGCTGGACACAGATACGCAGTATTTT
>TRBV20-1|many|NA|TRBJ1-6
CSARGGVLSPLHF
TGCAGTGCTAGAGGAGGGGTTCTTTCACCCCTCCACTTT
>TRBV6-2/TRBV6-3|many|NA|TRBJ2-7
CASTLPGARETYEQYF
TGTGCCAGCACCTTACCGGGGGCGCGGGAAACCTACGAGCAGTACTTC
>TRBV2|few|TRBD1|TRBJ1-6
CASGSTGENSPLHF
TGTGCCAGCGGCTCGACAGGGGAGAATTCACCCCTCCACTTT
>TRBV9|many|NA|TRBJ2-7
CASSPRAGETYEQYF
TGTGCCAGCAGCCCCCGGGCCGGGGAGACCTACGAGCAGTACTTC
>TRBV5-4|many|NA|TRBJ2-1
CASSLRHNEQFF
TGTGCCAGCAGCTTAAGACACAATGAGCAGTTCTTC
>TRBV11-2|many|NA|TRBJ1-3
CASSPQTDPTLNTIYF
TGTGCCAGCAGCCCTCAGACAGACCCCACTTTGAACACCATATATTTT
>TRBV12-3/TRBV12-4|many|TRBD1|TRBJ1-2
CASSSAEAPQGAF
TGTGCCAGCAGTTCCGCCGAGGCCCCACAGGGGGCCTTC
>TRBV7-2|few|NA|TRBJ2-7
CASSYTSTGTIYEQYF
TGTGCCAGCAGCTACACGTCAACGGGGACGATCTACGAGCAGTACTTC
>TRBV12-3/TRBV12-4|NA|NA|TRBJ1-2
CASVFRWANYGYTF
TGTGCCAGCGTGTTCCGGTGGGCTAACTATGGCTACACCTTC